These 13 T cell receptor beta chains were all obtained from the same sample, sequenced in a study of blood T cell repertoires in COVID-19. The method was immunoSEQ multiplex PCR; TCRdb's version includes in-frame clones alone and lacks a portion of them. This sample has approximately 260,000 clones, with about 91% found just once. The sample taken for sequencing was PBMCs or T cells enriched from blood (not recorded which). The origin of the receptors is a woman between 40 and 55 years old with acute COVID-19.

The J gene is TRBJ1-1, the V gene TRBV19; D is perhaps TRBD1 (5 bases). Germline CDR1 LNHDA, CDR2 SQIVND (reference sequence). This CDR3 spans 13 amino acids. Trimming cost V 5 bases and J 2 bases, with 9 bases left between them. This CDR3 reads CASSGAANTEAFF. The DNA for the CDR3 is TGTGCCAGTAGTGGGGCGGCAAACACTGAAGCTTTCTTT.

The chain has TRBV24-1 and TRBJ2-2, with D maybe TRBD2 (5 bases). CDR3 length: 15 residues. Germline V gene sequence: CDR1 KGHDR, CDR2 SFDVKD. Trimming stripped 4 bases from V and 4 bases from J, with 12 bases between. The CDR3 nucleotides read TGTGCCACCAGTGACCGCGGACGGGGCACCGGGGAGCTGTTTTTT. Its protein is CATSDRGRGTGELFF.

This sequence joins TRBV5-1 and TRBJ2-1; TRBD2 agrees at 9 bases. Trimming cost V 0 bases and J 11 bases; bases outside gene matches: 12. Germline V gene lookup returns CDR1 SGHRS and CDR2 YFSETQ. This CDR3 has 16 amino acids. The CDR3 is CASSLGLASGTAQQFF. CDR3 bases: TGCGCCAGCAGCTTGGGTTTGGCTAGCGGGACGGCTCAGCAGTTCTTC. The complete variable domain, with remaining parts taken from reference TRBV5-1 and TRBJ2-1, reads KAGVTQTPRYLIKTRGQQVTLSCSPISGHRSVSWYQQTPGQGLQFLFEYFSETQRNKGNFPGRFSGRQFSNSRSEMNVSTLELGDSALYLCASSLGLASGTAQQFFGPGTRLTVL.

The chain joins TRBV3-1 (or the pseudogene TRBV3-2) to TRBJ2-5; TRBD2 agrees at 13 bases. The CDR3 contains 18 residues. The ends lost 6 bases at V and 7 bases at J; junction bases unmatched: 17. CDR1 is LGHDT, CDR2 YNNKEL, per germline (reference sequence). CDR3 region: CASRKPGLAGTVGGTQYF. CDR3 sequence (DNA): TGTGCCAGCAGGAAACCGGGACTAGCGGGAACTGTGGGGGGGACCCAGTACTTC.

The chain combines TRBV9 with TRBJ2-2; 8 nucleotides agree with TRBD2. Looked up from germline, CDR1 is SGDLS and CDR2 is YYNGEE. The CDR3 covers 17 residues. J gave up 4 bases and V 1 base, and 9 bases lay outside the gene matches. CDR3 bases: TGTGCCAGCAGCGTATCCCCCTCGGGAGGGGGCACCGGGGAGCTGTTTTTT. Protein product: CASSVSPSGGGTGELFF.

The sample holds a few counts of this clone. The CDR3: CASSLFSGYNEQFF. In DNA form, the CDR3 reads TGCGCCAGCAGCTTGTTTAGCGGGTACAATGAGCAGTTCTTC. The chain uses TRBV5-1 and TRBJ2-1, with TRBD2 matching over 7 bases. Germline CDR1 SGHRS, CDR2 YFSETQ. CDR3 length: 14 amino acids. V lost 1 base, J lost 4 bases, and 2 bases stayed unmatched.

The chain has TRBV27 and TRBJ1-2; possibly TRBD1 for D (5 bases). The CDR3 is made up of 12 amino acids. V was trimmed by 7 bases and J by 2 bases, leaving 8 bases between them. Germline V lookup: CDR1 MNHEY, CDR2 SMNVEV (reference sequence). CDR3 in amino acids: CASKRGNYGYTF. As DNA, the CDR3 is TGTGCCAGCAAGCGGGGGAACTATGGCTACACCTTC.

The chain links TRBV9 to TRBJ2-2; TRBD1 matches 11 bases. Germline V gene data show CDR1 as SGDLS and CDR2 as YYNGEE. J gave up 9 bases and V 3 bases, and 10 bases lay outside the gene matches. This CDR3 region has 16 residues. The CDR3 bases are TGTGCCAGCAGCGCCTCCTTGGACAGGGGGCTAAGGGAGCTGTTTTTT. Amino acids: CASSASLDRGLRELFF.

The V gene is TRBV19, the J gene TRBJ1-3; perhaps TRBD1 as D (5 bases). Germline V CDR1 and CDR2: LNHDA, SQIVND (reference sequence). V was cut by 7 bases and J by 0 bases, with 16 bases left in between. The CDR3 has 16 amino acids. CDR3 nucleotide sequence: TGTGCCAGTACCCGCGGGGGGTCTGCCTCTGGAAACACCATATATTTT. The encoded protein is CASTRGGSASGNTIYF. The variable domain in full, with the rest retrieved from reference TRBV19 and TRBJ1-3, is DGGITQSPKYLFRKEGQNVTLSCEQNLNHDAMYWYRQDPGQGLRLIYYSQIVNDFQKGDIAEGYSVSREKKESFPLTVTSAQKNPTAFYLCASTRGGSASGNTIYFGEGSWLTVV.

J is TRBJ1-1 and V is TRBV12-5; perhaps TRBD1 as D (5 bases). The CDR3 sequence is 14 residues long. Germline V gene lookup returns CDR1 LGHNT and CDR2 FRNRAP. V was trimmed by 3 bases and J by 5 bases, leaving 13 bases between them. CDR3 sequence (DNA): TGTGCTAGTGGTTTTTCTACAGGCAAAACTGAAGCTTTCTTT. Translating gives CASGFSTGKTEAFF.

This clone was detected only once. The rearrangement links TRBV2 to TRBJ2-1; 10 bases line up with TRBD2. CDR3 length equals 16 residues. CDR1 and CDR2 from the germline V gene are SNHLY and FYNNEI. V shed 5 bases and J 7 bases; nucleotides not matched to a gene: 11. CDR3 nucleotides: TGTGCCAGCAGTCCTAGGTGGACTAGCGGCCATAATGAGCAGTTCTTC. The encoded protein is CASSPRWTSGHNEQFF.

Here the CDR3 reads CASSLGRGPGRAGELFF. CDR3 coding DNA: TGTGCCAGCAGCTTAGGGAGGGGCCCCGGACGGGCCGGGGAGCTGTTTTTT. The gene calls are TRBV11-3 and TRBJ2-2, with a possible D match to TRBD2 (6 bases). The CDR3 consists of 17 residues. The germline V gene has CDR1 SGHNT and CDR2 YENEEA. V shed 1 base and J shed 6 bases, with 18 bases lying between them.

V and J are TRBV6-2 or TRBV6-3 and TRBJ2-5; D might be TRBD1 (6 bases). Per germline, CDR1 MNHEY and CDR2 SVGEGT. This CDR3 has 22 residues. Trimming removed 7 bases at V and 0 bases at J, with 36 bases between. CDR3 nucleotide sequence: TGTGCCAGCAACCCAAAAGGGGGATCAATCACGGTGGCGACTGGGTACCAAGAGACCCAGTACTTC. It encodes CASNPKGGSITVATGYQETQYF.